Each of the 25 T cell receptor beta chains below was sequenced from the same sample in a study of T cells in Graves' hyperthyroidism and ophthalmopathy. It was RNA transcripts that yielded the amplified TCR beta CDR3 regions. When the TCR CDR3 underwent first-round RT-PCR, the HTBI primer set was used. TCRdb recomputed calls from the multiplex PCR reads with MiXCR, one row per CDR3 protein. The repertoire consists of fewer than 500,000 distinct CDR3 sequences, with roughly 15% occurring once and the leading ten covering about 18%. The sample taken for sequencing was blood. Receptors originate from a woman in her thirties with Graves' ophthalmopathy.

This clonotype showed up many times. The gene calls are TRBV6-5 and TRBJ2-5; D not resolved. The CDR3 runs 14 residues. CDR1 is MNHEY and CDR2 is SVGAGI in the germline V gene. Trimming cost V 0 bases and J 5 bases, with 10 bases left between them. CDR3 protein: CASSYSSVEETQYF. The CDR3 nucleotides read TGTGCCAGCAGTTACTCGAGCGTCGAGGAGACCCAGTACTTC.

The table lists this clonotype with many counts. The DNA of the CDR3 is TGTGCCTGGAGTGTTGCAGGGGCGCGGAATTCACCCCTCCACTTT. The encoded protein is CAWSVAGARNSPLHF. J is TRBJ1-6 and V is TRBV30, with TRBD1 as a possible D gene (6 bases). Germline CDR1 GTSNPN, CDR2 SVGIG (reference sequence). The CDR3 spans 15 residues. Trimming stripped 0 bases from V and 7 bases from J, with 13 bases between.

This clonotype was picked up many times. The genes are TRBV30 and TRBJ2-3, with TRBD1 matching over 9 bases. Unmatched junction bases numbered 6, after V lost 7 bases and J lost 1 base. The CDR3 is made up of 14 amino acids. In germline, CDR1 is GTSNPN, CDR2 SVGIG (reference sequence). The chain's CDR3 is CASDWTGGTDTQYF. Here the CDR3 DNA reads TGTGCCTCGGATTGGACAGGGGGCACAGATACGCAGTATTTT.

V and J are TRBV19 and TRBJ1-2; D not certain. In germline, CDR1 is LNHDA, CDR2 SQIVND (reference sequence). Trimming shortened V by 8 bases and J by 3 bases, and 7 bases separated the two germline ends. The CDR3 is 11 amino acids. The CDR3 loop is CASERDYGYTF. CDR3 coding DNA: TGTGCCAGTGAAAGGGACTATGGCTACACCTTC.

This clonotype showed up many times. V usage is TRBV2 and J usage is TRBJ1-5; TRBD1 might be the D (6 bases). This CDR3 has 15 residues. V gave up 2 bases and J gave up 0 bases, with 8 bases separating them. Germline V gives CDR1 SNHLY, CDR2 FYNNEI. The CDR3 loop reads CASSERGGSNQPQHF. The CDR3 coding sequence is TGTGCCAGCAGTGAACGAGGGGGTAGCAATCAGCCCCAGCATTTT.

The genes are TRBV24-1 and TRBJ2-7; D possibly corresponds to TRBD1 (5 bases). Germline V gives CDR1 KGHDR, CDR2 SFDVKD. V was pared by 3 bases and J by 0 bases, with 14 bases between. The CDR3 loop spans 16 amino acids. For the CDR3, the DNA is TGTGCCACCAGTGATCCCCGGAACAGGAGCTCCTACGAGCAGTACTTC. Translation gives CATSDPRNRSSYEQYF.

This clonotype was recorded many times. For the CDR3, the DNA is TGCGCCAGTTCGACAGGCAGCCCCTACGAGCAGTACTTC. It encodes CASSTGSPYEQYF. The chain carries TRBV5-1 and TRBJ2-7, with D maybe TRBD1 (6 bases). Trimming stripped 8 bases from V and 2 bases from J, with 14 bases between. This CDR3 region has 13 residues. The germline V gene encodes CDR1 SGHRS and CDR2 YFSETQ.

This clonotype occurred many times. The V call is TRBV3-1, the J call TRBJ2-7; D is undetermined. With 8 bases removed from V and 2 bases from J, the gap between germline ends came to 10 bases. Germline V CDR1 and CDR2: LGHDT, YNNKEL (reference sequence). The CDR3 is 12 residues long. CDR3 nucleotides: TGTGCCAGCTCACCTGGTACCTACGAGCAGTACTTC. Protein product: CASSPGTYEQYF.

The gene calls are TRBV4-2 and TRBJ2-1; D is ambiguous. V was trimmed by 0 bases and J by 9 bases, leaving 9 bases between them. Germline values: CDR1 LGHNA, CDR2 YNFKEQ. The CDR3 covers 13 residues. Here the CDR3 reads CASSQDPSAEQFF. The CDR3 nucleotides are TGTGCCAGCAGCCAAGATCCTTCGGCTGAGCAGTTCTTC.

With regard to this clonotype: This may be a read error, as it is one base from a much larger clone. J is TRBJ2-3 and V is TRBV20-1, with D tentatively TRBD1 (5 bases). This CDR3 is built from 16 residues. Per the germline V gene, CDR1 is DFQATT and CDR2 is SNEGSKA (reference sequence). This CDR3 reads CRVGVWIGKIRDTQYF. In DNA, the CDR3 is TGCAGGGTAGGGGTTTGGATAGGAAAGATCCGGGATACGCAGTATTTT.

The V gene is TRBV5-5, the J gene TRBJ2-1; a possible D gene is TRBD1 (5 bases). Trimming pared 0 bases from V and 8 bases from J, leaving 12 bases between. Germline V CDR1 and CDR2: SGHKS, YYEKEE (reference sequence). There are 14 residues in the CDR3. DNA of the CDR3: TGTGCCAGCAGCTTGGCAGGGAATCTCGATGAGCAGTTCTTC. This gives the protein CASSLAGNLDEQFF.

The chain uses TRBV7-2 and TRBJ2-1; 14 bases are a match to TRBD2. The J segment lost 4 bases and the V segment lost 2 bases, leaving 7 bases of the junction unmatched. Germline V lookup: CDR1 SGHTA, CDR2 FQGNSA. CDR3 length: 18 amino acids. The CDR3 loop reads CASSLSSGLAGGYNEQFF. The CDR3 nucleotides read TGTGCCAGCAGCTTATCTTCAGGACTAGCGGGGGGTTACAATGAGCAGTTCTTC.

This clonotype appeared many times. The V gene is TRBV20-1, the J gene TRBJ2-1; no clear D gene. V dropped 6 bases and J dropped 4 bases, with 19 bases sitting between them. CDR1 is DFQATT and CDR2 is SNEGSKA in the germline V gene (reference sequence). This CDR3 is built from 15 residues. The CDR3 reads CSALPYGLLYNEQFF. The CDR3 bases are TGCAGTGCCCTACCCTATGGCCTCTTATACAATGAGCAGTTCTTC.

This clonotype appeared many times. The chain couples TRBV2 to TRBJ2-2; D unresolved. V lost 7 bases and J lost 0, with 9 bases in between. CDR3 length: 14 amino acids. Looked up from germline, CDR1 is SNHLY and CDR2 is FYNNEI. CDR3 DNA sequence: TGTGCCAGCAAAAGCGCAGCGAACACCGGGGAGCTGTTTTTT. Translated, it gives CASKSAANTGELFF.

This clonotype was recorded many times. This rearrangement joins TRBV12-3 or TRBV12-4 to TRBJ1-5; D is unresolved. V was trimmed by 7 bases and J by 0 bases, leaving 16 bases between them. This CDR3 is 16 amino acids long. The CDR3 DNA sequence: TGTGCCAGCACCCGCGGATGGGCCTATAGCAATCAGCCCCAGCATTTT. This codes for CASTRGWAYSNQPQHF.

This clonotype was counted at least ten times. The chain has TRBV12-3 or TRBV12-4 and TRBJ2-3, with TRBD2 identical over 13 bases. This CDR3 has 16 residues. With 2 bases clipped from V and 5 bases from J, the junction kept 4 bases outside the gene matches. The CDR3 spells CASSLRTSGGRDTQYF. CDR3 DNA sequence: TGTGCCAGCAGTTTAAGGACTAGCGGGGGCAGAGATACGCAGTATTTT.

This clonotype was detected ten times or more. This chain uses TRBV20-1 with TRBJ2-3; the D is unclear. The length of the CDR3 is 17 residues. V dropped 6 bases and J dropped 0 bases, with 22 bases sitting between them. From germline, CDR1 is DFQATT and CDR2 SNEGSKA (reference sequence). The CDR3 coding sequence is TGCAGTGCCCGCTCCCCGGGTCTCAGGATTAGCACAGATACGCAGTATTTT. Residues: CSARSPGLRISTDTQYF.

This clonotype was found many times. The chain uses TRBV29-1 and TRBJ2-7; 8 bases fit TRBD1. The V gene end was trimmed by 7 bases and the J gene end by 6 bases; junction bases not matched to a gene: 11. CDR3 size: 13 residues. The germline gives CDR1 SQVTM, CDR2 ANQGSEA. In DNA, the CDR3 is TGCAGCGCCACCGGGACAGGCTCTGTCGAGCAGTACTTC. Translation gives CSATGTGSVEQYF.

This clonotype was counted a few times. The chain is built from TRBV19 and TRBJ2-1, with TRBD1 matching 8 bases. J lost 5 bases, V lost 4 bases, and 4 bases had no gene match. CDR1 is LNHDA, CDR2 SQIVND, per germline (reference sequence). The CDR3 has 14 amino acids. This CDR3 is CASSTRTGNNEQFF. The CDR3 region has the DNA TGTGCCAGTAGTACCAGGACAGGGAACAATGAGCAGTTCTTC.

V usage is TRBV4-1 and J usage is TRBJ1-4, with D unresolved. V lost 2 bases to trimming and J lost 2 bases, with 24 bases between them. Germline V lookup: CDR1 MGHRA, CDR2 YSYEKL. This CDR3 region has 20 residues. The CDR3 bases are TGCGCCAGCAGCCAAAAGGCGGTGGTTCGAGGGCTCAGGACTAATGAAAAACTGTTTTTT. Translating gives CASSQKAVVRGLRTNEKLFF.

This clonotype was observed many times. This chain connects TRBV24-1 to TRBJ2-1, with D maybe TRBD1 (6 bases). The V and J ends lost 10 bases and 2 bases respectively, with 17 bases between them. Germline CDR1 KGHDR, CDR2 SFDVKD. This CDR3 is built from 15 residues. The CDR3 sequence is CATHGQQLAYNEQFF. CDR3 in DNA: TGTGCCACTCACGGACAGCAACTTGCCTACAATGAGCAGTTCTTC.

This clonotype was seen repeatedly, ten times or more. The chain couples TRBV30 to TRBJ2-1, with D perhaps matching TRBD1 or TRBD2 (6 bases each). The CDR3 consists of 12 residues. CDR1 is GTSNPN, CDR2 SVGIG, per germline (reference sequence). The germline V and J ends were trimmed by 3 bases and 9 bases, with 12 bases remaining between them. The chain's CDR3 is CAWSLGGGEQFF. The CDR3 coding sequence is TGTGCCTGGAGCCTAGGGGGAGGTGAGCAGTTCTTC.

This clonotype was detected ten times or more. V gene TRBV11-2 combines with J gene TRBJ1-5; D gene unclear. The CDR3 sequence is 13 residues long. CDR1 SGHAT and CDR2 FQNNGV come from the germline V gene. Deletions cut 5 bases from V and 7 bases from J, with 12 bases between. The CDR3 nucleotides are TGTGCCAGCAGCCCCCCTTTCGGGCAGCCCCAGCATTTT. Protein: CASSPPFGQPQHF.

The chain employs TRBV7-6 and TRBJ2-5; TRBD1 is a possible D gene (6 bases). Germline CDR1 reads SGHVS; CDR2 reads FNYEAQ. The CDR3 sequence is 15 residues long. Trimming cost V 2 bases and J 5 bases, with 15 bases left between them. The CDR3 loop is CASSLTPGQSETQYF. CDR3 coding DNA: TGTGCCAGCAGCTTAACCCCGGGACAATCTGAGACCCAGTACTTC.

This clonotype showed up just a few times. The chain recombines TRBV9 with TRBJ2-3, with a tentative D call TRBD2 (5 bases). The CDR3 sequence is 15 residues long. V gave up 0 bases and J gave up 0 bases, with 8 bases separating them. CDR1 is SGDLS and CDR2 is YYNGEE in the germline V gene. The CDR3 sequence: CASSVAGSSTDTQYF. In DNA form, the CDR3 reads TGTGCCAGCAGCGTAGCGGGGTCTAGCACAGATACGCAGTATTTT. Supplemented by reference TRBV9 and TRBJ2-3, the full variable domain reads DSGVTQTPKHLITATGQRVTLRCSPRSGDLSVYWYQQSLDQGLQFLIQYYNGEERAKGNILERFSAQQFPDLHSELNLSSLELGDSALYFCASSVAGSSTDTQYFGPGTRLTVL.